The entry below gives a single TCR beta chain sequence along with its context. The antigen this receptor binds is unknown. Within one base of it there is no much larger clone, and no base qualities were kept. CD4+ T cells from unexposed donors were collected before the COVID-19 pandemic (2011-2018). After less than eleven days of culture, CD4+ T cells were isolated with the EasySep CD4+ T cell isolation kit. As far as cell numbers permitted, CD4+ T cells from unexposed donors were tested for reactivity against SARS-CoV-2 S and N as well as four spike pools from common cold coronaviruses. PBMCs were cultured at over 1.5 million per well in IMDM supplemented with approximately 5% human AB serum and around 10 IU/ml IL-2. Half of the culture medium was replaced with fresh IL-2-containing medium on days 3 and 7. In general, triplicate replicate wells were used for every peptide culture condition. The leukapheresis product for the unexposed donors was obtained through commercial purchase. Ficoll-Paque PLUS gradient centrifugation was used to isolate PBMCs from either whole blood or leukapheresis product. PBMCs were either used fresh in the expansion assay or cryopreserved at -140 degrees C. The QIAamp Micro DNA Kit was used to extract genomic DNA from the CD4+ T cells.

Libraries were constructed by the immunoSEQ multiplex PCR assay. Concerning the study's data processing: During preprocessing, nonproductive sequences were removed, along with CDR3s that did not begin with C, did not end with F or W, or were shorter than 7 amino acids. Antigen-specific clonotypes were called with the MANAFEST web app on the basis of expansion relative to the reference and to other culture wells. A clone counted as positive if significantly expanded in 2 of 3 replicate wells versus the reference culture at FDR below 0.05. To be called positive, a clone also had to show significant expansion compared with every other tandem well and an odds ratio greater than 5. CDR3 homology was measured as pairwise Levenshtein distance, computed with the stringdist R package after trimming three terminal residues from each end. This is the immuneACCESS table as TCRdb keeps it, with only in-frame sequences that have V and J called. A part of the clones is gone; compared with another copy, unresolved V genes explain less than half, and the rest is unexplained. V, J and clone size reflect that table, while D and trimming were determined from the DNA. In this sample the table shows about 21,000 clones, about 70% of which occur a single time. 9.5% to 15% of the sample goes to the ten largest clones.

The data stem from a study of CD4 T cells in relation to SARS-CoV-2 and coronaviruses (dated by TCRdb to 2020 to 2023). With regard to the full study: In the ViraFEST assay, PBMCs were cultured with antigen for less than eleven days, after which TCR beta CDR3s were sequenced to identify clonal expansions specific to the antigen. An HIV-1 Nef peptide pool or a culture without peptide was used as the negative reference condition. HLA restriction was mapped for shared crossreactive spike epitopes using patient-derived lymphoblastoid cell lines. Memory CD4+ T cell crossreactivity between SARS-CoV-2 and common cold coronavirus spike proteins was assessed at the TCR clonotype level in the study. The Adaptive Biotechnologies TCR-sequencing kit was used to sequence samples from a few pre-COVID donors and the naive versus memory experiments, whereas other data were Illumina-based. A different, Illumina-based TCR-beta assay was used to sequence expansion assays from other donors in the study.

The paper's findings and limits, for the study overall: Because no donor provided both pre-pandemic and post-infection samples, tracing the source of pre-existing responses was limited. Around two thirds of donors had memory CD4+ clonotypes that crossrecognized SARS-CoV-2 and at least one common cold coronavirus spike. Since the crossreactivity analysis centred on spike protein, crossreactivity against other viral proteins was not assessed. Crossreactive clones showed significantly weaker SARS-CoV-2-driven expansion than monoreactive clones, consistent with antigenic imprinting. Small numbers of patients and of tested TCRs were a limitation of the study.

Deletion took 2 bases off V and 7 bases off J, with a span of 12 bases between the germline ends. Reading from cysteine to phenylalanine, the CDR3 counts 14 amino acids. The sequence is cut down to CDR3 DNA, 42 bases in frame from base 1. In the germline V gene (reference sequence), CDR1 corresponds to MNHEY and CDR2 to SMNVEV. The chain employs TRBV27 and TRBJ1-5; the best D guess is TRBD1, with 6 bases matching. Sequenced sample: CD4+ T cells from PBMCs, cultured in vitro. The sequence derives from a human donor in good health. In nucleotide form, the sequence is TGTGCCAGCAGTTTAGGAGCAGGGGCGCAGCCCCAGCATTTT. This is translated as CASSLGAGAQPQHF.